This T cell receptor beta chain was retrieved from a study of cytomegalovirus exposure and HLA in healthy donors. Study-level background: For the approximately 400 genotyped donors, more than 80% fell within the Caucasian-associated ancestry cluster. Study-wide results and limits: For TCR beta chains, V- and J-gene trimming was later linked to a missense DCLRE1C variant.

Unrecorded immune exposure was likely among donors, who were nominally healthy when sampled. In the case of this clone: What it recognizes is unknown.

CDR1 and CDR2 (germline): MNHEY, SMNVEV (reference sequence). The CDR3 runs to 14 residues. V gave up 5 bases and J gave up 1 base, with 8 bases separating them. Researchers ran the PCR with 60 Vbeta and 13 Jbeta primers. The repertoire was sequenced with immunoSEQ multiplex PCR; TCRdb's copy has only in-frame clones and lacks some. Of fewer than 200,000 clones listed, 77% were seen once; the top ten hold roughly 7.5%. Sample: PBMCs. The source is a male donor in good health and CMV-seropositive. This sequence joins TRBV27 and TRBJ2-2, with D unclear. CDR3 bases: TGTGCCAGCAGTATCAGTCAGAACACCGGGGAGCTGTTTTTT. Amino acid sequence: CASSISQNTGELFF.